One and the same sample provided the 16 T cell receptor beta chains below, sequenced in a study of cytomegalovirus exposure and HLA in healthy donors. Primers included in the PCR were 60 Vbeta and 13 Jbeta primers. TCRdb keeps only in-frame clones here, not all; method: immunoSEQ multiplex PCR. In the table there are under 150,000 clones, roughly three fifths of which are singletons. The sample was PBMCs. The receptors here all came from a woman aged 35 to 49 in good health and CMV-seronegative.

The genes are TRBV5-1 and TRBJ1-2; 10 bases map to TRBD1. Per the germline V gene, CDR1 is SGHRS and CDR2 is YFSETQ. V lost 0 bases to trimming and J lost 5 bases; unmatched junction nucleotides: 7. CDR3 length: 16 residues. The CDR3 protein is CASSLGDRGGTYGYTF. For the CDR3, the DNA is TGCGCCAGCAGCTTGGGGGACAGGGGAGGGACGTATGGCTACACCTTC.

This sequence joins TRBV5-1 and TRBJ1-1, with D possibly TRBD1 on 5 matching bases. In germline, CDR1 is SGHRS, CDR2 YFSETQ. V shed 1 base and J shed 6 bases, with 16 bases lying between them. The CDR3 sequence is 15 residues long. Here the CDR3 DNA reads TGCGCCAGCAGCTTGAATTCGGGACTCAGGGCTGAAGCTTTCTTT. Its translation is CASSLNSGLRAEAFF.

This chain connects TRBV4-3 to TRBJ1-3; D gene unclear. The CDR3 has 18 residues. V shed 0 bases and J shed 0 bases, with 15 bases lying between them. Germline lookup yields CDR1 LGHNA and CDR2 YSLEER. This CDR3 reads CASSQDMEAIFSGNTIYF. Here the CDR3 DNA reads TGCGCCAGCAGCCAAGATATGGAGGCGATATTCTCTGGAAACACCATATATTTT.

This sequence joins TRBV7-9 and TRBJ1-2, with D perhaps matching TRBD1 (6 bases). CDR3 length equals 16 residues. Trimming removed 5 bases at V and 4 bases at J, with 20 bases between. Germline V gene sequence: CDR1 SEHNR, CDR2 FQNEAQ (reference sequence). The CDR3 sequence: CASSKQARDIFYGYTF. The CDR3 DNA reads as TGTGCCAGCAGCAAACAGGCTCGGGACATCTTCTATGGCTACACCTTC.

This chain's CDR3 is CASTMQENTEAFF. CDR3 bases: TGTGCCAGTACCATGCAGGAGAACACTGAAGCTTTCTTT. This sequence joins TRBV14 and TRBJ1-1; no definite D call. CDR1 and CDR2 from the germline V gene are SGHDN and FVKESK. Trimming took off 9 bases at V and 1 base at J, with 12 bases between the two ends. This CDR3 comprises 13 residues.

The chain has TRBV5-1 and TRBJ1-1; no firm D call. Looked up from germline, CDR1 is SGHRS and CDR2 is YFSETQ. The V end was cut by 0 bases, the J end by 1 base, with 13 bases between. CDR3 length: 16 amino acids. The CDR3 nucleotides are TGCGCCAGCAGCTTGGGCCAGACTTTGACGAACACTGAAGCTTTCTTT. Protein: CASSLGQTLTNTEAFF.

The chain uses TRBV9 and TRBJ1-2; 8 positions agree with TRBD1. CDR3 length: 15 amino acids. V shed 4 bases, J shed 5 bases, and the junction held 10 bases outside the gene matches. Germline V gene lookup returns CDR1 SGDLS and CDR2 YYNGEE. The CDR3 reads CASSPQGANRYGYTF. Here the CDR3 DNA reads TGTGCCAGCAGCCCTCAGGGGGCGAATCGGTATGGCTACACCTTC.

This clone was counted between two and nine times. CDR3 sequence: CASSWGQVITVNTEAFF. The CDR3 DNA follows: TGCGCCAGCAGCTGGGGACAGGTTATTACTGTGAACACTGAAGCTTTCTTT. The V and J genes are TRBV5-1 and TRBJ1-1, with 8 bases identical to TRBD1. Germline values: CDR1 SGHRS, CDR2 YFSETQ. The V segment lost 3 bases and the J segment 0 bases; nucleotides outside the gene matches: 10. The CDR3 has 17 amino acids.

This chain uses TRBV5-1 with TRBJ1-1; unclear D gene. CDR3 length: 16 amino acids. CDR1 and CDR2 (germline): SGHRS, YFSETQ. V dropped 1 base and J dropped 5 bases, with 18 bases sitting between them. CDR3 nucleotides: TGCGCCAGCAGCTTGACGGTAAGGGTTGGGGAGACTGAAGCTTTCTTT. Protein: CASSLTVRVGETEAFF.

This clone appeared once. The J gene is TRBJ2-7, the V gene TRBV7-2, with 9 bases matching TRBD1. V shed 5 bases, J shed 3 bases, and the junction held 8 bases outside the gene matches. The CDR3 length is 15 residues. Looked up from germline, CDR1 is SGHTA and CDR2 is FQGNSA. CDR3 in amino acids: CASSPRTGAIYEQYF. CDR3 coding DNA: TGTGCCAGCAGCCCAAGGACAGGGGCCATCTACGAGCAGTACTTC. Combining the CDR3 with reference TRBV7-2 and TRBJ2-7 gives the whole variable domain GAGVSQSPSNKVTEKGKDVELRCDPISGHTALYWYRQSLGQGLEFLIYFQGNSAPDKSGLPSDRFSAERTGGSVSTLTIQRTQQEDSAVYLCASSPRTGAIYEQYFGPGTRLTVT.

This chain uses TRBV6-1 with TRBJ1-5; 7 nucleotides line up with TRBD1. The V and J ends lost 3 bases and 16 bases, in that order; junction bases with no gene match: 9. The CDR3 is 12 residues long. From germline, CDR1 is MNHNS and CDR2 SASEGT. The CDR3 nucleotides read TGTGCCAGCAGTGAGATGGACAGGCGACCTCATTTT. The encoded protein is CASSEMDRRPHF.

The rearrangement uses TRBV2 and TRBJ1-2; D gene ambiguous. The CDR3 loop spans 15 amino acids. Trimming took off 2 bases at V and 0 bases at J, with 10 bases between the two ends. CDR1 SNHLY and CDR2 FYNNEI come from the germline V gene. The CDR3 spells CASSEMMGANYGYTF. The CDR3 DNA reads TGTGCCAGCAGTGAAATGATGGGAGCTAACTATGGCTACACCTTC.

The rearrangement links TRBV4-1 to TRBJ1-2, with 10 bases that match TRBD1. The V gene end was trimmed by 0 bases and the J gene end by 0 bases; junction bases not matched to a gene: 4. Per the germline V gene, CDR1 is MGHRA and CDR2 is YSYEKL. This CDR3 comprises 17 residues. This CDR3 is CASSQETGGFPNYGYTF. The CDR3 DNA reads TGCGCCAGCAGCCAAGAGACAGGGGGCTTCCCTAACTATGGCTACACCTTC.

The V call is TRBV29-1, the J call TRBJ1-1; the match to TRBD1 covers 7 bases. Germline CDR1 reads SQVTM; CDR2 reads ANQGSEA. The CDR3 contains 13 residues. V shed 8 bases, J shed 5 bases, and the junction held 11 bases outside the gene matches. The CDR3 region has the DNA TGCAGCTTTTACAGGGGTGGGGGGACTGAAGCTTTCTTT. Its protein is CSFYRGGGTEAFF.

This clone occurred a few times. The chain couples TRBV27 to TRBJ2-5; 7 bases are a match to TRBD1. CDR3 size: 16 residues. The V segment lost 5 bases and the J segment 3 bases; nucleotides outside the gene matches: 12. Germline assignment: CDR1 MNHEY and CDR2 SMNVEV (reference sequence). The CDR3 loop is CASSPLTGKGEETQYF. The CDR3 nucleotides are TGTGCCAGCAGTCCTCTGACAGGGAAGGGGGAAGAGACCCAGTACTTC.

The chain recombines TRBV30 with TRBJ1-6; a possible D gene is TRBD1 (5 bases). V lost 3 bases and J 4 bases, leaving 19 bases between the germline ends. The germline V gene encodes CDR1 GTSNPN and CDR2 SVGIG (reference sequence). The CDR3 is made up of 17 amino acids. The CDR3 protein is CAWSLGGWGRYNSPLHF. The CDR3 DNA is TGTGCCTGGAGCCTGGGGGGGTGGGGAAGGTATAATTCACCCCTCCACTTT.